This TCR beta chain was captured in a study of blood T cell repertoires in COVID-19. The junction had 12 bases not matched to a gene; V was cut back by 4 bases and J by 6 bases. Germline V gene data show CDR1 as MNHEY and CDR2 as SMNVEV (reference sequence). This CDR3 contains 17 residues. This clone was found once. Method: immunoSEQ multiplex PCR; TCRdb's copy keeps in-frame clones and lacks some. The sample has 70,000 to 95,000 clones; over 70% are singletons. This chain connects TRBV27 to TRBJ2-3, with 11 bases that match TRBD2. The source is a middle-aged woman with active or convalescent COVID-19. Sequenced material: peripheral blood. The CDR3 DNA follows: TGTGCCAGCAGTTCAACGCTCCTAGCGGGGGGTTTTGATACGCAGTATTTT. Its translation: CASSSTLLAGGFDTQYF.